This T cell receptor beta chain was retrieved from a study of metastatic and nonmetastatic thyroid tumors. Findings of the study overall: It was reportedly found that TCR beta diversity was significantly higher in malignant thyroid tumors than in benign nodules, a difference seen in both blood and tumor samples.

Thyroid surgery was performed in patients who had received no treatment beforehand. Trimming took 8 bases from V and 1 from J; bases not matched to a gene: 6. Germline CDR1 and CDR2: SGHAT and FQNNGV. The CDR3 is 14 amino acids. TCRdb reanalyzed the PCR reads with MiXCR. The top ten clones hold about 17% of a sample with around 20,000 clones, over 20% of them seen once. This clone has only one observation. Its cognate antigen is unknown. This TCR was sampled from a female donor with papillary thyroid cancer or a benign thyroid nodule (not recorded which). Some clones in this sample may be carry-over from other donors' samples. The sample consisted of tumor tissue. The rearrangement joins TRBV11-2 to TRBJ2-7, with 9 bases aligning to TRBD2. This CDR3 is CASGRAGGSYEQYF. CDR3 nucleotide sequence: TGTGCCAGCGGTCGAGCGGGAGGTTCCTACGAGCAGTACTTC.